One sample yielded the 24 T cell receptor beta chains listed below, sequenced in a study of monozygotic twins with inflammatory bowel disease. TCRdb re-called the 5' RACE reads and catalogs CDR3 proteins one per entry, DNA excluded. Here the sample table reports roughly 150,000 distinct CDR3 sequences. Sequencing input: blood. The receptor source for this set is a human donor with ulcerative colitis or Crohn's disease, or a healthy co-twin of an affected twin (not recorded which).

This sequence joins TRBV9 and TRBJ2-1. The CDR3 is made up of 15 amino acids. Germline V gene lookup returns CDR1 SGDLS and CDR2 YYNGEE. The CDR3 is CASSITGSSYNEQFF. The full variable domain, completed using reference TRBV9 and TRBJ2-1, is DSGVTQTPKHLITATGQRVTLRCSPRSGDLSVYWYQQSLDQGLQFLIQYYNGEERAKGNILERFSAQQFPDLHSELNLSSLELGDSALYFCASSITGSSYNEQFFGPGTRLTVL.

The rearrangement links TRBV18 to TRBJ2-5. The CDR3 runs to 14 residues. Germline V lookup: CDR1 KGHSH, CDR2 LQKENI. The CDR3 spells CASSPVWGQETQYF.

The chain has TRBV7-9 and TRBJ2-5; with no DNA, the TCRdb D assignment of TRBD2 cannot be verified. This CDR3 has 14 residues. In germline, CDR1 is SEHNR, CDR2 FQNEAQ (reference sequence). This CDR3 reads CASSKAGDSETQYF.

V and J are TRBV2 and TRBJ1-2; TCRdb calls TRBD1, which cannot be checked without DNA. CDR3 size: 14 residues. In germline, CDR1 is SNHLY, CDR2 FYNNEI. The CDR3 loop is CASSGRQGKGGYTF.

The CDR3 region is CASSRSNGRAYEQYF. The V call is TRBV2, the J call TRBJ2-7. CDR3 size: 15 residues. Germline CDR1 is SNHLY and CDR2 is FYNNEI.

The gene calls are TRBV7-6 and TRBJ2-5. Germline V gene sequence: CDR1 SGHVS, CDR2 FNYEAQ. The CDR3 covers 13 residues. CDR3 protein: CASSLAVEETQYF.

CDR3 sequence reads: CASSGTPKETQYF. The chain links TRBV7-3 to TRBJ2-5; TCRdb lists TRBD1, though no DNA is available to test this call. CDR1 and CDR2 (germline): SGHTA, FQGTGA. This CDR3 has 13 residues.

This sequence joins TRBV29-1 and TRBJ2-7; TCRdb proposes TRBD1, but this gene call is untestable without DNA. The germline V gene encodes CDR1 SQVTM and CDR2 ANQGSEA. The CDR3 is 12 residues long. This CDR3 is CSVRARDHEQYF.

This chain joins TRBV7-3 and TRBJ2-7; TCRdb reports TRBD2, a call that lacks DNA to check it against. Germline V CDR1 and CDR2: SGHTA, FQGTGA. The CDR3 contains 15 residues. This CDR3 reads CASSLGTSPSYEQYF.

V and J are TRBV10-3 and TRBJ2-1; the TCRdb call, TRBD2, lacks DNA for checking. CDR1 and CDR2 from the germline V gene are ENHRY and SYGVKD. The CDR3 spans 13 residues. The chain's CDR3 is CAIFSGTYNEQFF.

V is TRBV20-1 and J is TRBJ2-3; TCRdb returns TRBD1, unconfirmable since there is no DNA. Germline V gene data show CDR1 as DFQATT and CDR2 as SNEGSKA (reference sequence). The CDR3 loop spans 14 amino acids. CDR3 sequence: CSARDPPGTDTQYF.

V usage is TRBV24-1 and J usage is TRBJ1-1; as DNA is missing, the TRBD1 call by TCRdb cannot be tested. This CDR3 is built from 16 residues. The V gene's germline CDR1 is KGHDR and CDR2 SFDVKD. This CDR3 is CATSDAGQGLGTEAFF.

This rearrangement joins TRBV4-3 to TRBJ2-4; TCRdb selects TRBD2, and the lack of DNA leaves this call unchecked. The CDR3 sequence is 15 residues long. Germline CDR1 is LGHNA and CDR2 is YSLEER. CDR3 protein: CASSRFREPENIQYF.

The genes are TRBV12-3 or TRBV12-4 and TRBJ1-5; the TRBD1 assignment by TCRdb is unverifiable without DNA. The CDR3 contains 15 residues. The CDR3 loop is CASSPSTGGLQPQHF.

The chain couples TRBV27 to TRBJ1-2; TCRdb lists TRBD1, though no DNA is available to test this call. The CDR3 contains 17 residues. CDR1 is MNHEY, CDR2 SMNVEV, per germline (reference sequence). The CDR3 protein is CASSPPWGTPGSYGYTF.

This chain links TRBV9 with TRBJ2-7. Germline V gene data show CDR1 as SGDLS and CDR2 as YYNGEE. The CDR3 extends over 14 amino acids. The CDR3: CASSVGGLSYEQYF.

The chain joins TRBV9 to TRBJ1-1; the D call of TRBD1 rests on TCRdb alone, since no DNA is present to check it. This CDR3 is 15 amino acids long. Germline V CDR1 and CDR2: SGDLS, YYNGEE. The CDR3 here is CASSVSRTGNTEAFF. The full variable domain, rest sourced from reference TRBV9 and TRBJ1-1, is DSGVTQTPKHLITATGQRVTLRCSPRSGDLSVYWYQQSLDQGLQFLIQYYNGEERAKGNILERFSAQQFPDLHSELNLSSLELGDSALYFCASSVSRTGNTEAFFGQGTRLTVV.

This CDR3 reads CASSRTGTLIHEKLFF. The chain employs TRBV7-8 and TRBJ1-4; with no DNA, the TCRdb D assignment of TRBD1 cannot be verified. The CDR3 runs to 16 residues. Germline assignment: CDR1 SGHVS and CDR2 FQNEAQ.

The chain has TRBV11-2 and TRBJ2-2; without DNA, the TCRdb call of TRBD1 cannot be checked. Germline V CDR1 and CDR2: SGHAT, FQNNGV. The CDR3 has 16 amino acids. The CDR3 sequence is CASSFGGGTGGGELFF.

The chain employs TRBV4-3 and TRBJ1-2. The germline CDR1 and CDR2 sequences are LGHNA and YSLEER. This CDR3 region has 14 residues. CDR3 region: CASSQDVVNYGYTF.

This rearrangement joins TRBV5-1 to TRBJ2-5; TCRdb names TRBD2, which stays unverified in the absence of DNA. From germline, CDR1 is SGHRS and CDR2 YFSETQ. This CDR3 is 15 amino acids long. CDR3 residues: CASSFSAGVRETQYF. Full variable domain (rest looked up from reference TRBV5-1 and TRBJ2-5): KAGVTQTPRYLIKTRGQQVTLSCSPISGHRSVSWYQQTPGQGLQFLFEYFSETQRNKGNFPGRFSGRQFSNSRSEMNVSTLELGDSALYLCASSFSAGVRETQYFGPGTRLLVL.

The chain uses TRBV7-2 and TRBJ2-1; TCRdb's D call of TRBD2 is untestable without DNA. CDR1 is SGHTA and CDR2 is FQGNSA in the germline V gene. There are 15 residues in the CDR3. The CDR3: CASSPSGASGDEQFF.

The chain has TRBV10-3 and TRBJ1-6; lacking DNA, the TRBD1 call made by TCRdb goes unchecked. Germline CDR1 and CDR2: ENHRY and SYGVKD. The CDR3 consists of 15 residues. CDR3 protein: CAISIQVVGNSPLHF.

V usage is TRBV4-2 and J usage is TRBJ2-7; the TCRdb D gene call, TRBD2, has no DNA to confirm it. The CDR3 runs 17 residues. Germline V CDR1 and CDR2: LGHNA, YNFKEQ. This chain's CDR3 is CASSQGASTASTWEQYF.